This TCR beta chain was identified in a study of blood T cell repertoires in COVID-19 (dated by TCRdb to 2019 to 2021). Context from the whole study: The collaborator samples originated in the United States, Italy and Spain and spanned the acute and convalescent phases of COVID-19. A de-identified subject ID, COVID-19 status, age in years and sex were almost always included in the sample metadata. Where available, HLA class I and class II types were obtained from metadata supplied by the sample provider rather than from assay-based typing. The prospective study material was composed of cDNA or gDNA derived from T cells, B-cell-depleted T cells, or PBMCs. Subjects who had been exposed to COVID-19, were actively infected with it, or had recovered from it provided the deeply sampled blood TCRbeta repertoires that made up the dataset. The repertoires were released in a freely available public database intended as a resource for research on the immune response to SARS-CoV-2. Samples came from the ongoing ImmuneRACE study (first 160 participants) plus 1,254 subjects from 6 global collaborators.

Including the terminal cysteine and phenylalanine, the CDR3 comprises 17 residues. Only the CDR3 DNA is retained, 51 bases long and in frame from the first base. The germline V gene supplies CDR1 SNHLY and CDR2 FYNNEI. V has 3 bases trimmed and J has 0 bases trimmed; junction bases matching no gene number 10. In Seattle, one collaborating source enrolled patients while the infection was active and tracked those patients longitudinally over the course of disease. Each collaborating institution followed its own protocols to collect whole blood in K2EDTA tubes. For TCRbeta analysis, collaborators shipped samples as frozen whole blood, isolated PBMCs, or DNA extracted from either of those sample types. The immunoSEQ Assay, a bias-controlled multiplex PCR, was used to amplify TCRbeta CDR3 regions from genomic DNA. On the authors' methods: Within the assay, amplification of reference gene primers was used to estimate how many nucleated cells each sample contained. Sequence reads were collapsed and filtered to measure the absolute abundance of every unique TCRbeta CDR3 rearrangement. For each sample, productive Simpson clonality was calculated by taking the square root of Simpson's diversity index across productive rearrangements. The table comes from immuneACCESS by way of TCRdb, which keeps in-frame sequences with V and J called. Part of the clones is missing from these tables; in studies checked, under half for an unresolved V gene and the rest for unknown reasons. The DNA gave D and trimming, while V, J and clone size come from that table. The sample includes 250,000 to 350,000 clones, with more than 85% observed a single time. Around 2.2% of the sample is taken by the ten largest.

Beyond this particular receptor, the publication reports: How much clinical and demographic metadata was included differed by source and by participant, and the metadata was provided uncurated.

Note on this clone: Its cognate antigen has yet to be identified. No much larger clone exists at a distance of one base, and base qualities are not known.

The rearranged chain carries TRBV2 and TRBJ1-2; TRBD1 lines up with 7 middle nucleotides. This sequence originates from a woman aged 25 to 39 with COVID-19, enrolled during active disease. The sequenced sample was peripheral blood. The encoded CDR3 is CASSDGTVYNTNYGYTF. The bases read TGTGCCAGCAGTGATGGGACAGTCTACAACACTAACTATGGCTACACCTTC. The variable domain in full, with residues beyond the CDR3 obtained from the reference TRBV2 and TRBJ1-2 genes, is EPEVTQTPSHQVTQMGQEVILRCVPISNHLYFYWYRQILGQKVEFLVSFYNNEISEKSEIFDDQFSVERPDGSNFTLKIRSTKLEDSAMYFCASSDGTVYNTNYGYTFGSGTRLTVV.